This T cell receptor beta chain is drawn from a study of T cells in tumors and immune-related adverse events (dated by TCRdb to the early 2020s). This clone appeared a single time. Its antigen is unknown. No qualities accompany the bases; no much larger clone lies one base away. The TCR beta locus was amplified and sequenced using the immunoSEQ assay, from which bulk TCR Vbeta CDR3 data were obtained. In the paper's pipeline: CDR3s were excluded if they were non-productive, were shorter than 7 amino acids, or did not start with C or end with F/W. Analysis was restricted to specimens with at least 1000 reads, and clonotypes were defined at the amino acid level. Clonality was computed as 1 minus Pielou's evenness. To equalize library sizes, abundance-weighted random subsampling with replacement was performed and repeated 100 times so that 95% confidence intervals could be reported. The Morisita overlap index was used to quantify repertoire overlap, and for each specimen the top 40 clones were checked for overlap with the irAE. The table comes from immuneACCESS by way of TCRdb, which keeps in-frame sequences with V and J called. Part of the clones is missing from these tables; in studies checked, under half for an unresolved V gene and the rest for unknown reasons. The D gene and trimming were derived from the DNA, and the V and J assignments and clone size from that table. In this sample the table shows tens of thousands of clones, around 90% of which occur a single time. The ten top clones hold over 1.3% of the sample.

From cysteine to phenylalanine, the CDR3 is 17 amino acids long. Just the 51-base CDR3 DNA is kept, in frame starting at base 1. For this chain, trimming is 4 bases at the V end and 2 bases at the J end, and the number of junction bases without a gene match is 11. For CDR1 and CDR2, the germline V gene lists SGHTS and YDEGEE. The treatment or condition label on this specimen signifies: nivolumab (PD-1 blockade) given before sampling. The DNeasy Blood and Tissue Kit was used to extract DNA from formalin-fixed paraffin-embedded specimens. The sequence derives from a female donor with metastatic renal cell carcinoma. The chain is assembled from TRBV5-8 and TRBJ2-2, with TRBD1 identical over 7 junction bases. Source: lymph node tissue, taken from a patient treated with anti-PD-1 therapy. The CDR3 protein sequence reads: CASSQGTGAGNTGELFF. The nucleotides read TGTGCCAGCAGCCAAGGAACAGGGGCGGGTAACACCGGGGAGCTGTTTTTT.